This TCR beta chain was recorded in a study of technical replicates of blood from several donors. Profiled with immunoSEQ multiplex PCR; TCRdb holds only in-frame clones, not every one. The sample includes roughly 74,000 clones, roughly nine tenths of them seen just once. The specimen was T cells isolated from PBMCs. This TCR was sampled from a human donor in good health.

CDR3 bases: TGTGCCAGCAGTTCCCGGACACCGAGGATTGAGTACTTC. Encoded protein: CASSSRTPRIEYF. This rearrangement joins TRBV27 to TRBJ2-7; TRBD1 is a possible D gene (5 bases). The CDR3 runs to 13 residues. From germline, CDR1 is MNHEY and CDR2 SMNVEV (reference sequence). Trimming stripped 4 bases from V and 11 bases from J, with 18 bases between.